One sample yielded the 14 T cell receptor beta chains listed below, sequenced in a study of shared clonotypes between healthy human individuals. Sequenced by immunoSEQ multiplex PCR; TCRdb stores in-frame clones only, minus some. The sample consists of 1.4 million to 1.5 million clones, over 95% of them appearing once. Sequenced input: naive CD4+ T cells sorted from blood. Subset of the sample: CD45RA+ positively selected. The receptor set was obtained from a man aged 25 to 40 in good health.

The J gene is TRBJ2-1, the V gene TRBV20-1; D perhaps matches TRBD2 (5 bases). This CDR3 has 8 residues. CDR1 is DFQATT and CDR2 is SNEGSKA in the germline V gene (reference sequence). Between the trimmed V and J ends, which lost 7 bases and 14 bases, there was a span of 9 bases. The CDR3: CSVIGEFF. The CDR3 region has the DNA TGCAGTGTCATCGGGGAGTTCTTC.

The rearrangement joins TRBV30 to TRBJ2-2; D could derive from TRBD1 or TRBD2 (5 bases each). The germline V gene encodes CDR1 GTSNPN and CDR2 SVGIG (reference sequence). The CDR3 is 15 amino acids. The V and J ends lost 0 bases and 3 bases respectively, with 11 bases between them. This chain's CDR3 is CAWSVRLGDTGELFF. For the CDR3, the DNA is TGTGCCTGGAGTGTTCGTTTGGGGGACACCGGGGAGCTGTTTTTT.

The chain joins TRBV7-9 to TRBJ1-2; tentatively, D is TRBD1 (5 bases). Trimming removed 5 bases from V and 6 bases from J, with 13 bases in between. The CDR3 length is 13 residues. Germline CDR1 and CDR2: SEHNR and FQNEAQ (reference sequence). CDR3 region: CASSPSTENGYTF. The CDR3 DNA reads TGTGCCAGCAGCCCGTCGACAGAGAATGGCTACACCTTC. The entire variable domain, with the rest obtained from reference TRBV7-9 and TRBJ1-2, is as follows: DTGVSQNPRHKITKRGQNVTFRCDPISEHNRLYWYRQTLGQGPEFLTYFQNEAQLEKSRLLSDRFSAERPKGSFSTLEIQRTEQGDSAMYLCASSPSTENGYTFGSGTRLTVV.

This chain links TRBV27 with TRBJ1-2; 7 positions match TRBD1. The V segment lost 5 bases and the J segment 4 bases; nucleotides outside the gene matches: 7. The CDR3 totals 14 residues. Looked up from germline, CDR1 is MNHEY and CDR2 is SMNVEV (reference sequence). CDR3 loop: CASSTPGGPYGYTF. The CDR3 coding sequence is TGTGCCAGCAGTACACCAGGGGGGCCCTATGGCTACACCTTC.

V is TRBV5-4 and J is TRBJ1-4; the match to TRBD1 covers 8 bases. This CDR3 is built from 15 residues. Germline CDR1 SGHNT, CDR2 YYREEE (reference sequence). V shed 4 bases and J 2 bases; nucleotides not matched to a gene: 4. The CDR3, as DNA: TGTGCCAGCAGCCGGACAGGGTTTACTAATGAAAAACTGTTTTTT. Translated, it gives CASSRTGFTNEKLFF.

V is TRBV6-1 and J is TRBJ2-5, with TRBD2 identical over 10 bases. Germline CDR1 and CDR2: MNHNS and SASEGT. With 6 bases clipped from V and 6 bases from J, the junction kept 16 bases outside the gene matches. CDR3 size: 17 residues. The CDR3 DNA reads as TGTGCCAGCAGGGAAAACCCACTAGCGGGACTGGTACAGACCCAGTACTTC. Its protein product is CASRENPLAGLVQTQYF.

The genes are TRBV19 and TRBJ2-3; D is unresolved. CDR1 is LNHDA and CDR2 is SQIVND in the germline V gene (reference sequence). The CDR3 loop spans 15 amino acids. Trimming removed 3 bases from V and 5 bases from J, with 15 bases in between. The CDR3 sequence is CASSMATVVGDTQYF. CDR3 sequence (DNA): TGTGCCAGTAGTATGGCCACAGTCGTCGGAGATACGCAGTATTTT.

The J gene is TRBJ2-3, the V gene TRBV6-6, with 8 bases that match TRBD1. The CDR3 loop spans 13 amino acids. Germline-derived CDR1 and CDR2 are MNHNY and SVGAGI (reference sequence). With 4 bases clipped from V and 7 bases from J, the junction kept 4 bases outside the gene matches. The CDR3 nucleotides are TGTGCCAGCAGTTTGACAGGGGTATATACGCAGTATTTT. Protein: CASSLTGVYTQYF.

The chain is built from TRBV5-5 and TRBJ2-1; a possible D gene is TRBD1 (6 bases). Germline V gives CDR1 SGHKS, CDR2 YYEKEE (reference sequence). The V gene lost 5 bases and the J gene lost 7 bases, with 16 bases spanning the gap. The CDR3 loop spans 14 amino acids. CDR3 in DNA: TGTGCCAGCAGTAAGTGGACAGAACGGAATGAGCAGTTCTTC. Translating gives CASSKWTERNEQFF.

This clone was observed a single time. The chain employs TRBV15 and TRBJ2-7; D gene unclear. The CDR3 length is 14 residues. Looked up from germline, CDR1 is LNHNV and CDR2 is YYDKDF (reference sequence). V lost 0 bases, J lost 1 base, and 7 bases lay in between. CDR3 bases: TGTGCCACCAGCAGAGATGGGCAGTCCTACGAGCAGTACTTC. This encodes CATSRDGQSYEQYF.

This clone appeared once. The genes are TRBV7-8 and TRBJ2-7; 9 nucleotides match TRBD2. In germline, CDR1 is SGHVS, CDR2 FQNEAQ. V trimming: 5 bases; J trimming: 5 bases; junction bases outside the gene matches: 10. This CDR3 has 15 amino acids. The CDR3 protein is CASSQQGTSLDEQYF. The CDR3 region has the DNA TGTGCCAGCAGCCAGCAAGGGACTAGCTTAGACGAGCAGTACTTC.

This sequence joins TRBV15 and TRBJ2-1; tentative D call: TRBD2 (5 bases). The V end lost 1 base, the J end lost 6 bases, and 7 bases lay between the germline ends. CDR3 size: 13 residues. Germline V gives CDR1 LNHNV, CDR2 YYDKDF (reference sequence). As DNA, the CDR3 is TGTGCCACCAGCAGAGGGACTTTCAATGAGCAGTTCTTC. Amino acids: CATSRGTFNEQFF.

The chain employs TRBV28 and TRBJ2-2; D call uncertain. This CDR3 has 15 amino acids. With 4 bases removed from V and 2 bases from J, the gap between germline ends came to 11 bases. Germline CDR1 and CDR2: MDHEN and SYDVKM. CDR3 amino acids: CASSSLPANTGELFF. The DNA for the CDR3 is TGTGCCAGCAGTTCCCTCCCAGCTAACACCGGGGAGCTGTTTTTT.

The CDR3 spells CAISVQKKTNEQFF. The CDR3 DNA follows: TGTGCCATCAGTGTGCAAAAGAAAACGAATGAGCAGTTCTTC. V gene TRBV10-3 combines with J gene TRBJ2-1, with D hard to call. Trimming stripped 4 bases from V and 7 bases from J, with 14 bases between. Germline V gene data show CDR1 as ENHRY and CDR2 as SYGVKD. The length of the CDR3 is 14 residues.